This passage covers 19 T cell receptor beta chains from one sample sequenced in a study of T cell responses to AZD1222 COVID-19 vaccine. The method was immunoSEQ multiplex PCR; TCRdb's version includes in-frame clones alone and lacks a portion of them. The top ten hold roughly 1.7% of the sample, which has roughly 130,000 clones, 80% to 90% seen once. The sample in question was peripheral blood, obtained on day 0 of AZD1222 vaccination. Source of these receptors: an adult in good health.

The V call is TRBV7-6, the J call TRBJ2-5; no reliable D call. Germline V gives CDR1 SGHVS, CDR2 FNYEAQ. V lost 5 bases and J 5 bases, leaving 9 bases between the germline ends. CDR3 length: 12 amino acids. The CDR3 is CASSHLGETQYF. Written as DNA, the CDR3 is TGTGCCAGCAGCCATTTGGGGGAGACCCAGTACTTC.

The chain employs TRBV7-2 and TRBJ2-1; no clear D. The germline V and J ends were trimmed by 4 bases and 7 bases, with 11 bases remaining between them. The germline CDR1 and CDR2 sequences are SGHTA and FQGNSA. The CDR3 loop spans 13 amino acids. The CDR3: CASSSWAANEQFF. CDR3 DNA sequence: TGTGCCAGCAGCTCCTGGGCCGCGAATGAGCAGTTCTTC. The full variable domain, rest sourced from reference TRBV7-2 and TRBJ2-1, is GAGVSQSPSNKVTEKGKDVELRCDPISGHTALYWYRQSLGQGLEFLIYFQGNSAPDKSGLPSDRFSAERTGGSVSTLTIQRTQQEDSAVYLCASSSWAANEQFFGPGTRLTVL.

The rearrangement uses TRBV5-1 and TRBJ2-1; D possibly uses TRBD1 or TRBD2 (5 bases each). Trimming took off 2 bases at V and 2 bases at J, with 11 bases between the two ends. The CDR3 totals 15 residues. Germline V gene sequence: CDR1 SGHRS, CDR2 YFSETQ. The CDR3 protein is CASSLVGETYNEQFF. The CDR3, as DNA: TGCGCCAGCAGCTTAGTGGGGGAAACCTACAATGAGCAGTTCTTC.

The rearrangement uses TRBV27 and TRBJ2-1; D is undetermined. Germline values: CDR1 MNHEY, CDR2 SMNVEV (reference sequence). The CDR3 length is 16 residues. Trimming removed 4 bases at V and 1 base at J, with 14 bases between. CDR3 region: CASSSPLRASYNEQFF. The CDR3, as DNA: TGTGCCAGCAGTTCCCCCCTACGGGCGTCCTACAATGAGCAGTTCTTC.

V and J are TRBV19 and TRBJ1-1; possible D gene TRBD1, 6 bases. CDR1 and CDR2 (germline): LNHDA, SQIVND (reference sequence). Trimming took 1 base from V and 3 from J, leaving 18 bases between them. This CDR3 is built from 17 residues. This chain's CDR3 is CASSIGNAWGPDTEAFF. CDR3 in DNA: TGTGCCAGTAGTATAGGGAACGCATGGGGGCCTGACACTGAAGCTTTCTTT.

In this sample, this clone turned up a few times. The gene calls are TRBV7-2 and TRBJ2-7; D may be TRBD2 (5 bases). Germline values: CDR1 SGHTA, CDR2 FQGNSA. The V end was cut by 4 bases, the J end by 5 bases, with 12 bases between. The CDR3 has 13 residues. The CDR3 here is CASSSDSANEQYF. In nucleotides, the CDR3 is TGTGCCAGCAGCTCGGACTCAGCCAACGAGCAGTACTTC. Full variable domain (missing parts from reference TRBV7-2 and TRBJ2-7): GAGVSQSPSNKVTEKGKDVELRCDPISGHTALYWYRQSLGQGLEFLIYFQGNSAPDKSGLPSDRFSAERTGGSVSTLTIQRTQQEDSAVYLCASSSDSANEQYFGPGTRLTVT.

This clone occurred a few times. V and J are TRBV29-1 and TRBJ1-5; 11 bases fit TRBD1. Germline V gene data show CDR1 as SQVTM and CDR2 as ANQGSEA. Trimming cost V 4 bases and J 6 bases; bases outside gene matches: 2. This CDR3 is 13 amino acids long. The CDR3 loop reads CSVGTGGGQPQHF. CDR3 bases: TGCAGCGTTGGGACAGGGGGCGGTCAGCCCCAGCATTTT.

The CDR3 sequence: CASTSLWQGGGYTF. CDR3 bases: TGTGCCAGCACCTCCCTCTGGCAGGGCGGGGGCTACACCTTC. The J gene is TRBJ1-2, the V gene TRBV3-1 (or the pseudogene TRBV3-2); D is perhaps TRBD1 (5 bases). V lost 7 bases and J lost 8, with 20 bases in between. Germline V gene data show CDR1 as LGHDT and CDR2 as YNNKEL (reference sequence). There are 14 residues in the CDR3.

Only one count was recorded for this clone. The chain joins TRBV5-1 to TRBJ2-1; D not certain. This CDR3 is built from 12 residues. Germline CDR1 is SGHRS and CDR2 is YFSETQ. V was shortened by 1 base and J by 14 bases, with 13 bases between the two germline ends. The CDR3 DNA reads as TGCGCCAGCAGCTTGATGCCCCCTGGGGAGTTCTTC. It specifies CASSLMPPGEFF. Drawing the rest from reference TRBV5-1 and TRBJ2-1, the complete variable domain is KAGVTQTPRYLIKTRGQQVTLSCSPISGHRSVSWYQQTPGQGLQFLFEYFSETQRNKGNFPGRFSGRQFSNSRSEMNVSTLELGDSALYLCASSLMPPGEFFGPGTRLTVL.

This chain links TRBV4-2 with TRBJ1-2; D gene uncertain. Trimming removed 3 bases at V and 6 bases at J, with 20 bases between. Germline V gene lookup returns CDR1 LGHNA and CDR2 YNFKEQ. The CDR3 totals 16 residues. The CDR3 sequence: CASSQRGQGRGDGYTF. CDR3 coding DNA: TGTGCCAGCAGCCAGAGAGGCCAAGGGAGAGGTGATGGCTACACCTTC.

The sample holds a few counts of this clone. The same CDR3 also results from other DNA sequences found in this sample. V and J are TRBV6-5 and TRBJ1-2, with TRBD1 identical over 7 bases. The CDR3 spans 12 residues. In germline, CDR1 is MNHEY, CDR2 SVGAGI. V was clipped by 2 bases and J by 8 bases; unmatched bases: 2. In DNA, the CDR3 is TGTGCCAGCAGTTACAGACAGGGAGGCTACACCTTC. This gives the protein CASSYRQGGYTF.

This clone was observed once. The chain combines TRBV7-3 with TRBJ1-2, with D perhaps TRBD1 (5 bases). Germline-derived CDR1 and CDR2 are SGHTA and FQGTGA. The V and J ends lost 5 bases and 6 bases respectively, with 16 bases between them. This CDR3 spans 14 amino acids. The CDR3 sequence: CASSPKTGPNGYTF. The DNA of the CDR3 is TGTGCCAGCAGCCCGAAGACGGGACCGAATGGCTACACCTTC.

V and J are TRBV19 and TRBJ1-2; 7 bases match TRBD1. The ends lost 1 base at V and 5 bases at J; junction bases unmatched: 7. The CDR3 spans 15 residues. CDR1 and CDR2 from the germline V gene are LNHDA and SQIVND (reference sequence). CDR3 nucleotides: TGTGCCAGTAGTATAGCCGCGGGACAGTCGTATGGCTACACCTTC. Its protein product is CASSIAAGQSYGYTF.

The chain has TRBV5-4 and TRBJ1-3; tentative D call: TRBD1 (6 bases). Germline lookup yields CDR1 SGHNT and CDR2 YYREEE (reference sequence). The V and J ends lost 5 bases and 0 bases respectively, with 12 bases between them. The CDR3 covers 15 residues. CDR3 bases: TGTGCCAGCAGTGTTACAGGGCACTCTGGAAACACCATATATTTT. This translates into CASSVTGHSGNTIYF. Full variable domain (rest looked up from reference TRBV5-4 and TRBJ1-3): ETGVTQSPTHLIKTRGQQVTLRCSSQSGHNTVSWYQQALGQGPQFIFQYYREEENGRGNFPPRFSGLQFPNYSSELNVNALELDDSALYLCASSVTGHSGNTIYFGEGSWLTVV.

The V call is TRBV4-1, the J call TRBJ2-2; 8 bases line up with TRBD1. Germline V CDR1 and CDR2: MGHRA, YSYEKL. The CDR3 spans 16 residues. J gave up 1 base and V 6 bases, and 7 bases lay outside the gene matches. The CDR3 loop is CASRNGDRRNTGELFF. The CDR3, as DNA: TGCGCCAGCAGGAACGGGGACAGGAGGAACACCGGGGAGCTGTTTTTT.

V gene TRBV2 combines with J gene TRBJ2-1; D not certain. V lost 5 bases and J 6 bases, leaving 14 bases between the germline ends. Germline V gene data show CDR1 as SNHLY and CDR2 as FYNNEI. The CDR3 totals 14 residues. The CDR3 sequence is CASSTWGTGNEQFF. The DNA of the CDR3 is TGTGCCAGCAGTACGTGGGGAACGGGCAATGAGCAGTTCTTC.

This clone occurred a few times. The CDR3 region has the DNA TGTGCCAGCAGTGAGAGTGGGCGCTCCTATAATTCACCCCTCCACTTT. This sequence encodes CASSESGRSYNSPLHF. The J gene is TRBJ1-6, the V gene TRBV25-1; D is unresolved. Trimming shortened V by 3 bases and J by 0 bases, and 9 bases separated the two germline ends. The germline gives CDR1 MGHDK, CDR2 SYGVNS. The CDR3 is made up of 16 amino acids. The full variable domain, completed using reference TRBV25-1 and TRBJ1-6, is EADIYQTPRYLVIGTGKKITLECSQTMGHDKMYWYQQDPGMELHLIHYSYGVNSTEKGDLSSESTVSRIRTEHFPLTLESARPSHTSQYLCASSESGRSYNSPLHFGNGTRLTVT.

With regard to this clone: Other DNA sequences in the sample encode the same CDR3. The rearrangement links TRBV18 to TRBJ1-6; 9 bases are shared with TRBD1. The germline V gene has CDR1 KGHSH and CDR2 LQKENI. The CDR3 loop spans 14 amino acids. The junction had 4 bases not matched to a gene; V was cut back by 6 bases and J by 7 bases. In DNA form, the CDR3 reads TGTGCCAGCTCCCGGGACAGGGTAAATTCACCCCTCCACTTT. It encodes CASSRDRVNSPLHF. Looking up the rest from reference TRBV18 and TRBJ1-6 gives the full variable domain: NAGVMQNPRHLVRRRGQEARLRCSPMKGHSHVYWYRQLPEEGLKFMVYLQKENIIDESGMPKERFSAEFPKEGPSILRIQQVVRGDSAAYFCASSRDRVNSPLHFGNGTRLTVT.

The chain combines TRBV11-1 with TRBJ1-1; D ambiguous. In germline, CDR1 is SGHAT, CDR2 FQDESV (reference sequence). The CDR3 length is 11 residues. V gave up 7 bases and J gave up 2 bases, with 5 bases separating them. CDR3 in DNA: TGTGCCAGCACGGGTAACACTGAAGCTTTCTTT. Translated: CASTGNTEAFF.